This TCR beta chain stems from a study of T cells after yellow fever vaccination. Study results and caveats: On re-exposure, the response was weaker but peaked faster, at day 5 versus 15. Abundant clonotypes from the bulk population could have been carried over as contaminants into FACS-sorted repertoires. A limited proportion of clonotypes was detected within both the CD4 and CD8 compartments.

This clonotype has a count of ten or more. Its target is unknown. The CDR3 runs to 17 residues. Germline CDR1 and CDR2: LGHNA and YSLEER. With 0 bases clipped from V and 2 bases from J, the junction kept 6 bases outside the gene matches. TCRdb reprocessed the 5' RACE reads via MiXCR and lists one record per CDR3 protein. The table has around 72,000 distinct CDR3 sequences, around 7.1% seen once; the top ten hold over 25%. V gene TRBV4-3 combines with J gene TRBJ1-3; 8 bases align to TRBD1. The material sequenced was CD8+ T cells sorted from PBMCs, taken more than 8 days after the first yellow fever vaccination. The clonotype originates from a man between 18 and 29 years old who received the YFV17D yellow fever vaccine. The CDR3 here is CASSQDPTTGAGNTIYF. CDR3 nucleotides: TGCGCCAGCAGCCAAGATCCGACGACAGGGGCTGGAAACACCATATATTTT.